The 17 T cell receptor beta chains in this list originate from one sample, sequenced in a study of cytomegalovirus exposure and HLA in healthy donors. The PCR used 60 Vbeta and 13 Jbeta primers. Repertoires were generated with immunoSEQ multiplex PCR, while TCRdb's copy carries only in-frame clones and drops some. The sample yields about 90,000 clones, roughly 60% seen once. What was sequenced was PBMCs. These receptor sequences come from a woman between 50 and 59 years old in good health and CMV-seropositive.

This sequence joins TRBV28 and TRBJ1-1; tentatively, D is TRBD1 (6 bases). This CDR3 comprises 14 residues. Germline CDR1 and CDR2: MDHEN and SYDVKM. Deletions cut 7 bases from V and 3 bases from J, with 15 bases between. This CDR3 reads CASNGQLGDTEAFF. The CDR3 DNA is TGTGCCAGCAACGGACAGCTAGGGGACACTGAAGCTTTCTTT.

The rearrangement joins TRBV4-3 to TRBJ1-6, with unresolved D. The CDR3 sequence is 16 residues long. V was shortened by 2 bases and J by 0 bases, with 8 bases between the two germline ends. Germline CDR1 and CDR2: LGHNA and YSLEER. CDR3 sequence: CASSQSASSYNSPLHF. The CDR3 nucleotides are TGCGCCAGCAGCCAATCTGCGAGCTCCTATAATTCACCCCTCCACTTT.

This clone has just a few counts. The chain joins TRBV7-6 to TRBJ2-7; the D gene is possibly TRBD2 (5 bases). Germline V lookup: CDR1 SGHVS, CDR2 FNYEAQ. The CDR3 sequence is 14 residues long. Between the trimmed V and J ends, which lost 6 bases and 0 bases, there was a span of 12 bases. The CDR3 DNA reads TGTGCCAGCAGTCCGGGAACCTACTCCTACGAGCAGTACTTC. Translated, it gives CASSPGTYSYEQYF.

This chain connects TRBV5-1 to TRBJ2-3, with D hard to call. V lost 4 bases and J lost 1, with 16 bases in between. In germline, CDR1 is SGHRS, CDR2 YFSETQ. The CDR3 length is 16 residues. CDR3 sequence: CASSEDPLTGTDTQYF. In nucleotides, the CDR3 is TGCGCCAGCAGCGAAGACCCATTAACAGGCACAGATACGCAGTATTTT.

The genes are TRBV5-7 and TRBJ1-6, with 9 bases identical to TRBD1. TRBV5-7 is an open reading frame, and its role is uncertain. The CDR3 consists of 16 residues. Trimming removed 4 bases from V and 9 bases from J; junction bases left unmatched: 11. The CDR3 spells CASSPRTGEEGSPLHF. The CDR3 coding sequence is TGTGCCAGCAGCCCAAGGACAGGGGAAGAGGGTTCACCCCTCCACTTT.

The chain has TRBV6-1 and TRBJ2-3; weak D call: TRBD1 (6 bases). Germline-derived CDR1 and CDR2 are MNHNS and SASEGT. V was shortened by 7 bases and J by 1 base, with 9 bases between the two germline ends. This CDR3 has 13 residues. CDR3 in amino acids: CASKEGGTDTQYF. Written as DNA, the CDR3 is TGTGCCAGCAAAGAGGGGGGCACAGATACGCAGTATTTT.

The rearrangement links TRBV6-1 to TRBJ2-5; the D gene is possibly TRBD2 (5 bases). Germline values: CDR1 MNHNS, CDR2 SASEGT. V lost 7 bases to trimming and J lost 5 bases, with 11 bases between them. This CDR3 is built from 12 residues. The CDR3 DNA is TGTGCCAGCACCTCCCCGGGGGAGACCCAGTACTTC. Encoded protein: CASTSPGETQYF.

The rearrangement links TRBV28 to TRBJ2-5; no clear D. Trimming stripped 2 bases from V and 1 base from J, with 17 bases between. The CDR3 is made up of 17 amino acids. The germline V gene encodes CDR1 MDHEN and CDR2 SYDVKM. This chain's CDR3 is CASSLLSLLSGQETQYF. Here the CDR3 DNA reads TGTGCCAGCAGTTTACTGTCCCTCCTTTCCGGCCAAGAGACCCAGTACTTC.

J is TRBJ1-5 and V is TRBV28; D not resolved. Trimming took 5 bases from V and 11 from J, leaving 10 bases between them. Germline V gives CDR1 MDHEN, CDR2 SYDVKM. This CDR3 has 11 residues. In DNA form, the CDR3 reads TGTGCCAGCAGTGAGGGAGGAACCCAGCATTTT. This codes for CASSEGGTQHF. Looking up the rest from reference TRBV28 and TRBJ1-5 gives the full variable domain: DVKVTQSSRYLVKRTGEKVFLECVQDMDHENMFWYRQDPGLGLRLIYFSYDVKMKEKGDIPEGYSVSREKKERFSLILESASTNQTSMYLCASSEGGTQHFGDGTRLSIL.

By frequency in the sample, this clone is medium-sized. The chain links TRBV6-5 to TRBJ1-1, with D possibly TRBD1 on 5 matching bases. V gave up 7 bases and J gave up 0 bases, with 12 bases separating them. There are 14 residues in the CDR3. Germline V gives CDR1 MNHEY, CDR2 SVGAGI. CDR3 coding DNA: TGTGCCAGCACCGGTGCAGGGTTGAACACTGAAGCTTTCTTT. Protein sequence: CASTGAGLNTEAFF.

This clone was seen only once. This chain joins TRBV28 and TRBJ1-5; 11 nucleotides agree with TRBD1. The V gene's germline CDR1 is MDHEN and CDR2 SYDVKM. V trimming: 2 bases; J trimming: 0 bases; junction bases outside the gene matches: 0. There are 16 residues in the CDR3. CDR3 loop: CASSLGTGGSNQPQHF. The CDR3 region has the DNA TGTGCCAGCAGTTTAGGGACAGGGGGTAGCAATCAGCCCCAGCATTTT. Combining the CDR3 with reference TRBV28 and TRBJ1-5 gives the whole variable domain DVKVTQSSRYLVKRTGEKVFLECVQDMDHENMFWYRQDPGLGLRLIYFSYDVKMKEKGDIPEGYSVSREKKERFSLILESASTNQTSMYLCASSLGTGGSNQPQHFGDGTRLSIL.

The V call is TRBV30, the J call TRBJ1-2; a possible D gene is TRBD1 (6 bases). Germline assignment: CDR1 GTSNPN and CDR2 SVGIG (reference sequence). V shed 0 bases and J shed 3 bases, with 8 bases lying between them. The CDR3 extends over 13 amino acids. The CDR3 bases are TGTGCCTGGAGTGTAACAGGGTACTATGGCTACACCTTC. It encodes CAWSVTGYYGYTF. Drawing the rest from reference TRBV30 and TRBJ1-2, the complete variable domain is SQTIHQWPATLVQPVGSPLSLECTVEGTSNPNLYWYRQAAGRGLQLLFYSVGIGQISSEVPQNLSASRPQDRQFILSSKKLLLSDSGFYLCAWSVTGYYGYTFGSGTRLTVV.

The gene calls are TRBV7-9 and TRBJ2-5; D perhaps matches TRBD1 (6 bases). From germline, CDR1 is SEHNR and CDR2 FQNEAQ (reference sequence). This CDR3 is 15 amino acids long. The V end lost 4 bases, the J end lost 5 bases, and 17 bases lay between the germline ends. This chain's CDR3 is CASSSRAGDPETQYF. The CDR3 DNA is TGTGCCAGCAGCTCACGCGCAGGGGATCCGGAGACCCAGTACTTC.

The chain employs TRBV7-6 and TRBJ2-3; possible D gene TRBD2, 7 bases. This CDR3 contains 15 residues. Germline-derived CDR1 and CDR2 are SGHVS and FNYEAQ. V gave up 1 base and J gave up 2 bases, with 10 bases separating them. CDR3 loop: CASSLGGGFTDTQYF. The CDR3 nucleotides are TGTGCCAGCAGCTTAGGCGGGGGCTTCACAGATACGCAGTATTTT.

In nucleotides, the CDR3 is TGTGCCAGCAGTGTCGAGGGCGTTGGGCGGGAAAAACTGTTTTTT. Encoded protein: CASSVEGVGREKLFF. This chain connects TRBV2 to TRBJ1-4; D is undetermined. The V end lost 4 bases, the J end lost 8 bases, and 17 bases lay between the germline ends. This CDR3 spans 15 amino acids. Germline V gene lookup returns CDR1 SNHLY and CDR2 FYNNEI. Variable domain in full (rest from reference TRBV2 and TRBJ1-4): EPEVTQTPSHQVTQMGQEVILRCVPISNHLYFYWYRQILGQKVEFLVSFYNNEISEKSEIFDDQFSVERPDGSNFTLKIRSTKLEDSAMYFCASSVEGVGREKLFFGSGTQLSVL.

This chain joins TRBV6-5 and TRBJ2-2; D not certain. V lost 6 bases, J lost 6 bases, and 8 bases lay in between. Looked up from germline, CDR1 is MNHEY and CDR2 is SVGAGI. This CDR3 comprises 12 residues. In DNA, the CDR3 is TGTGCCAGCAGGAATGAGGCCGGGGAGCTGTTTTTT. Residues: CASRNEAGELFF.

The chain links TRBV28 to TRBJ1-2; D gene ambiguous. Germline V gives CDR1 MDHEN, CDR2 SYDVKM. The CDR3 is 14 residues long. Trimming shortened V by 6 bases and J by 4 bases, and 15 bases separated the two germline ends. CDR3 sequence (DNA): TGTGCCAGCAGCCCGACCAGTACTACCTATGGCTACACCTTC. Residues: CASSPTSTTYGYTF.